The clone carrying this T cell receptor (beta chain) showed up just a few times. Its antigen is not identified. Using its own MiXCR run on the 5' RACE reads, TCRdb lists one record per CDR3 protein. Among around 470,000 distinct CDR3 sequences listed, approximately 20% were seen once. CDR1 is WSHSY and CDR2 is SAAADI in the germline V gene. The CDR3 runs 14 residues. Unmatched junction bases numbered 6, after V lost 6 bases and J lost 4 bases. The data derive from a study of T-cell memory formation after mild COVID-19. Study-wide results and caveats: Mainly CM and EM harbored the contracting CD4+ clones; mainly EMRA harbored the CD8+ ones. That cross-reactive memory joined was suggested by some responding clones appearing in pre-infection memory. Contracting clones from day 15 to 85 had balanced CD4/CD8; later expanders favoured CD4+.

The sequence was collected from an adult woman who had mild COVID-19 (a few samples of this study predate the infection). Cell type and time point are not known. V and J are TRBV10-2 and TRBJ1-5; 7 nucleotides agree with TRBD1. The sample was PBMCs or a T cell subset sorted from them (not recorded which). The CDR3 is CASSSNRGNQPQHF. As DNA, the CDR3 is TGCGCCAGCAGCTCTAACAGGGGTAATCAGCCCCAGCATTTT.